The 12 T cell receptor beta chains presented below share a single source sample, sequenced in a study of breast tumors, draining lymph nodes, adjacent tissues. TCRdb recomputed calls from the multiplex PCR reads with MiXCR, one row per CDR3 protein. This table holds 6,000 or so distinct CDR3 sequences, approximately 41% found once. What was sequenced was tumor-adjacent breast tissue. These receptor sequences come from a female donor with breast cancer. Some clones in this sample may be carry-over from other donors' samples.

The DNA of the CDR3 is TGTGCCAGCAGCGTAGGACTAGCATCCGAGCAGTACTTC. Translated, it gives CASSVGLASEQYF. The V and J genes are TRBV9 and TRBJ2-7; 7 bases are shared with TRBD2. V was clipped by 0 bases and J by 6 bases; unmatched bases: 3. The CDR3 has 13 residues. Germline CDR1 SGDLS, CDR2 YYNGEE.

This clonotype is deemed medium-sized. The genes are TRBV9 and TRBJ2-1, with D perhaps TRBD2 (6 bases). Germline CDR1 and CDR2: SGDLS and YYNGEE. The CDR3 length is 14 residues. V lost 1 base and J lost 9, with 14 bases in between. The chain's CDR3 is CASSVSGVAGEQFF. CDR3 DNA: TGTGCCAGCAGCGTATCGGGAGTGGCGGGTGAGCAGTTCTTC.

This chain links TRBV20-1 with TRBJ2-5, with D perhaps TRBD2 (6 bases). Trimming cost V 0 bases and J 2 bases, with 13 bases left between them. Germline V gene lookup returns CDR1 DFQATT and CDR2 SNEGSKA (reference sequence). The length of the CDR3 is 15 residues. CDR3 sequence reads: CSARDVIAVQETQYF. The CDR3 region has the DNA TGCAGTGCTAGAGACGTTATAGCGGTACAAGAGACCCAGTACTTC.

This chain uses TRBV6-1 with TRBJ2-1; 12 nucleotides line up with TRBD1. Germline loops: CDR1 MNHNS, CDR2 SASEGT. The CDR3 has 15 residues. Losses at the gene ends were 7 bases for V and 6 bases for J; bases not matched to a gene: 7. The CDR3 loop reads CASTLGQGALNEQFF. CDR3 coding DNA: TGTGCCAGCACACTGGGACAGGGGGCCCTCAATGAGCAGTTCTTC.

There are many counts of this clonotype. This chain links TRBV27 with TRBJ1-5; 11 nucleotides agree with TRBD1. The CDR3 totals 16 residues. The trim removed 5 bases at V and 3 bases at J, leaving 6 bases unmatched. Per the germline V gene, CDR1 is MNHEY and CDR2 is SMNVEV (reference sequence). DNA for the CDR3: TGTGCCAGCAGTATTGGGACAGGGGGTCACAATCAGCCCCAGCATTTT. Amino acids: CASSIGTGGHNQPQHF.

This clonotype was counted once. This rearrangement joins TRBV29-1 to TRBJ2-1; a weak D match, TRBD2 (6 bases). The CDR3 sequence is 14 residues long. Germline V gene data show CDR1 as SQVTM and CDR2 as ANQGSEA. V was cut by 2 bases and J by 4 bases, with 12 bases left in between. CDR3 nucleotides: TGCAGCGTTGAAAGATTGGGAGGTTACAATGAGCAGTTCTTC. Its protein is CSVERLGGYNEQFF.

This clonotype was seen a single time. V usage is TRBV15 and J usage is TRBJ2-3, with a possible D match to TRBD1 (5 bases). The germline CDR1 and CDR2 sequences are LNHNV and YYDKDF (reference sequence). V lost 6 bases and J 2 bases, leaving 21 bases between the germline ends. This CDR3 region has 17 residues. CDR3 sequence: CATSKRWGGSDTDTQYF. The CDR3 nucleotides read TGTGCCACCAGTAAGAGATGGGGCGGTTCCGACACAGATACGCAGTATTTT.

Ten or more counts support this clonotype. The chain combines TRBV15 with TRBJ2-1; the match to TRBD1 covers 12 bases. The CDR3 is 16 amino acids. CDR1 and CDR2 (germline): LNHNV, YYDKDF (reference sequence). Germline trimming cut 3 bases from V and 7 bases from J; bases unmatched to any gene: 7. The CDR3 region has the DNA TGTGCCACCAGCAGGACGGGACAGGGGGCTGGGAATGAGCAGTTCTTC. Translation: CATSRTGQGAGNEQFF.

On this clonotype itself: The conserved phenylalanine or tryptophan normally closing the CDR3 is absent here, so this likely arose from a read error. The DNA is left out, because the CDR3 cannot be placed on it with certainty; the CDR3 is given as TCRdb lists it. The chain is built from TRBV4-1 and TRBJ2-7; the D call of TRBD2 is as the table states it, not checked on the DNA. The CDR3 contains 10 residues when both ends are counted. Germline CDR1 MGHRA, CDR2 YSYEKL. CDR3 residues: CASSLNPLAG.

This clonotype was seen just once. V usage is TRBV10-3 and J usage is TRBJ2-7; 8 bases are a match to TRBD2. This CDR3 has 15 residues. Germline-derived CDR1 and CDR2 are ENHRY and SYGVKD. Losses at the gene ends were 10 bases for V and 3 bases for J; bases not matched to a gene: 14. The CDR3 is CATHRDRTSLYEQYF. The CDR3 DNA follows: TGTGCCACCCACAGGGACCGGACTAGCCTCTACGAGCAGTACTTC.

This clonotype is labeled as medium-sized. V gene TRBV4-2 combines with J gene TRBJ2-3, with a weak D call TRBD2 (6 bases). V lost 0 bases and J lost 6, with 19 bases in between. Germline loops: CDR1 LGHNA, CDR2 YNFKEQ. The CDR3 has 17 residues. CDR3 loop: CASSQDGAGGGGDTQYF. The CDR3 coding sequence is TGTGCCAGCAGCCAAGATGGAGCGGGCGGAGGAGGGGATACGCAGTATTTT.

In the case of this clonotype: This CDR3 fails to terminate in the conserved phenylalanine or tryptophan, so it likely reflects a read error. The chain has TRBV20-1 and TRBJ2-7; maybe TRBD2 (5 bases). Germline V gene lookup returns CDR1 DFQATT and CDR2 SNEGSKA (reference sequence). CDR3 length equals 14 residues. The CDR3, as DNA: TGCAGTGCTCATCCCCCCGGGATCCCCTACGGGCAGTACCTC. Its translation: CSAHPPGIPYGQYL.